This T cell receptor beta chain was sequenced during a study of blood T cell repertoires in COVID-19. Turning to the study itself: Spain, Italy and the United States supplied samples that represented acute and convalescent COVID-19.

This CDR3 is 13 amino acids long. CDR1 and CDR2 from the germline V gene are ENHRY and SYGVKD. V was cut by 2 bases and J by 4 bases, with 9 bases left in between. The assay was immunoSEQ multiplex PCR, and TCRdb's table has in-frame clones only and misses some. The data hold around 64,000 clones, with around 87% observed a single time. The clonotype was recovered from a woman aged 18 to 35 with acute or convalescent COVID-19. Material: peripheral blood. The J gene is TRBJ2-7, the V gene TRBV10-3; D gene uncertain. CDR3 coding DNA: TGTGCCATCAGTGAGAGAGTTTCTTACGAGCAGTACTTC. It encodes CAISERVSYEQYF.